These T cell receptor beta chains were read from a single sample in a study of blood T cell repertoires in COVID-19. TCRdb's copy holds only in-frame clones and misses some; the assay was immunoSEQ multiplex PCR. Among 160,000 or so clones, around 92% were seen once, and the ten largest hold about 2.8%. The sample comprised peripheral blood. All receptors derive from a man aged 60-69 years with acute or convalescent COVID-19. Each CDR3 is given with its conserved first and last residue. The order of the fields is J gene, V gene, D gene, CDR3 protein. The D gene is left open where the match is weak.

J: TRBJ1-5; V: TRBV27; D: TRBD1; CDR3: CASSLRAGGYQPQHF
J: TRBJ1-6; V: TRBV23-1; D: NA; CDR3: CASSPCLAQNSPLHF
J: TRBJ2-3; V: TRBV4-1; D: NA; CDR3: CASSRRGTDTQYF
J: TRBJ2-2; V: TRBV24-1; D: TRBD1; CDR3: CATSELDRVGSVGELFF
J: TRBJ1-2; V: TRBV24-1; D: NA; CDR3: CATSEPDNYGYTF
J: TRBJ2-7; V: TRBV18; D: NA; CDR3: CASSLSIDRSYEQYF
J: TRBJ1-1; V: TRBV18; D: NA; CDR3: CASSEQGGDTEAFF
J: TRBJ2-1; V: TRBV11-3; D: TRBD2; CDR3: CASSLAGTSGNEQFF
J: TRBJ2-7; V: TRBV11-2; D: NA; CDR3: CASSLDSSGILYEQYF
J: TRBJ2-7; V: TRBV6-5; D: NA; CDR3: CASSYGQSYEQYF